These T cell receptor beta chains were read from a single sample in a study of technical replicates of blood from a few donors. Assay: immunoSEQ multiplex PCR; the TCRdb copy retains only in-frame clones and omits some. The sample has approximately 85,000 clones, 85% to 95% seen once. Sequencing used T cells isolated from PBMCs. The receptors were gathered from a human donor in good health. The CDR3 runs from the conserved cysteine through the conserved F or W. D genes are given only for firm matches. Expanded clones are given a class, and other clones once, few, many or no size at all.

>TRBJ2-1|TRBV10-3|-|TRBD1
TGTGCCATCAGCGAGAGAGGACAGGCACAGGTGAATGAGCAGTTCTTC
CAISERGQAQVNEQFF
>TRBJ2-7|TRBV6-5|-|TRBD1
TGTGCCAGCAGTTTCACACACGGACAGGGAGCCGAGCAGTACTTC
CASSFTHGQGAEQYF
>TRBJ1-4|TRBV30|-|TRBD1
TGTGCCTGGGGACTCGGACAGGGGCTGTTTTTT
CAWGLGQGLFF
>TRBJ1-2|TRBV10-2|once|-
TGCGCCAGCGGCGTAGGGAGCGGCTACACCTTC
CASGVGSGYTF
>TRBJ2-1|TRBV5-1|-|TRBD1
TGCGCCAGCAGCTTGATGGGACAGGGTGGAAACAATGAGCAGTTCTTC
CASSLMGQGGNNEQFF
>TRBJ2-1|TRBV5-4|-|TRBD1
TGTGCCAGCAGCTTACCGGGACAGGGGGATTGGGAGCAGTTCTTC
CASSLPGQGDWEQFF
>TRBJ1-1|TRBV30|few|-
TGTGCCTGGAGTGTATCATCCACTGAAGCTTTCTTT
CAWSVSSTEAFF
>TRBJ2-5|TRBV29-1|-|-
TGCAGCGTGAGGAGCGGTGAAGAGACCCAGTACTTC
CSVRSGEETQYF
>TRBJ2-7|TRBV9|-|TRBD1
TGTGCCAGCAGTGGGGACAGGGGCTACGAGCAGTACTTC
CASSGDRGYEQYF
>TRBJ2-7|TRBV4-1|-|TRBD1
TGCGCCAGCAGCCCTCCCAGGACAGGGGGGGCCTACGAGCAGTACTTC
CASSPPRTGGAYEQYF
>TRBJ2-1|TRBV2|-|TRBD1
TGTGCCAGCAGTCCCGGGACAGGGCACAATGAGCAGTTCTTC
CASSPGTGHNEQFF
>TRBJ1-3|TRBV5-4|-|-
TGTGCCAGCAGCTTGGATCGTGGAAACACCATATATTTT
CASSLDRGNTIYF
>TRBJ2-3|TRBV6-1|-|TRBD2
TGTGCCAGCAGTGAACGGATGCGGGGGGGCTTGGGAGATACGCAGTATTTT
CASSERMRGGLGDTQYF
>TRBJ2-1|TRBV28|-|-
TGTGCCAGCACGGAGGGACAGCTTTTCAGTGAGCAGTTCTTC
CASTEGQLFSEQFF
>TRBJ2-1|TRBV6-5|-|TRBD2
TGTGCCAGCAGTTACTCGGGGACTAGGCCCAATGAGCAGTTCTTC
CASSYSGTRPNEQFF
>TRBJ1-5|TRBV30|-|TRBD1
TGTGCCTGGGGAAGACAGGGAAATCAGCCCCAGCATTTT
CAWGRQGNQPQHF
>TRBJ2-7|TRBV5-4|-|-
TGTGCCAGCAGCTTGGCGGTTAATTACGAGCAGTACTTC
CASSLAVNYEQYF
>TRBJ1-4|TRBV4-1|-|TRBD1
TGCGCCAGCAGCCATCTGGGGGCAGGGGGCCTTAGTCTGTTTTTT
CASSHLGAGGLSLFF
>TRBJ2-7|TRBV11-2|-|-
TGTGCCAGCAGCTCAGAGGGGGGCGAGCAGTACTTC
CASSSEGGEQYF
>TRBJ2-1|TRBV27|-|TRBD2
TGTGCCAGCAGCGTAGCGGGACCTTACAATGAGCAGTTCTTC
CASSVAGPYNEQFF
>TRBJ2-6|TRBV6-1|once|-
TGTGCCAGCAGTGAAGGAGGTTGGCTAGCAAGTTCTGGGGCCAACGTCCTGACTTTC
CASSEGGWLASSGANVLTF
>TRBJ1-2|TRBV5-1|-|TRBD1
TGCGCCAGCAGCACCGGACAGGGGGCGAGGGGCTACACCTTC
CASSTGQGARGYTF